This is a list of T cell receptor beta chains from one sample in a study of blood T cell repertoires in COVID-19. Sequencing was performed with immunoSEQ multiplex PCR; in TCRdb, only in-frame clones are kept and a portion is missing. Here the sample spans about 120,000 clones, approximately 85% being singletons. Sequencing input: peripheral blood. The receptors come from a woman aged 55-75 years with acute or convalescent COVID-19. Each CDR3 is given with its conserved first and last residue. The D gene is left open where the match is weak. Expanded clones are given a class, and other clones once, few, many or no size at all.

D gene: TRBD1; J gene: TRBJ1-2; clone size: -; V gene: TRBV14; CDR3 DNA: TGTGCCAGCAGCCCAGGGACAGTCTATGGCTACACCTTC; CDR3 protein: CASSPGTVYGYTF
D gene: -; J gene: TRBJ1-2; clone size: once; V gene: TRBV9; CDR3 DNA: TGTGCCAGCGCAACCGGGACAATGTATGGCTACACCTTC; CDR3 protein: CASATGTMYGYTF
D gene: TRBD2; J gene: TRBJ2-7; clone size: -; V gene: TRBV4-2; CDR3 DNA: TGTGCCAGCAGCGCTTATAGCGGGGGTTCCTACGAGCAGTACTTC; CDR3 protein: CASSAYSGGSYEQYF
D gene: TRBD1; J gene: TRBJ1-2; clone size: -; V gene: TRBV5-1; CDR3 DNA: TGCGCCAGCAGCTTGGGGGGACAGGGGAGTGGCTACACCTTC; CDR3 protein: CASSLGGQGSGYTF
D gene: TRBD2; J gene: TRBJ2-7; clone size: -; V gene: TRBV18; CDR3 DNA: TGTGCCAGCTCACAAACTAGCGGGGGCTACGAGCAGTACTTC; CDR3 protein: CASSQTSGGYEQYF
D gene: -; J gene: TRBJ1-1; clone size: -; V gene: TRBV3-1/TRBV3-2; CDR3 DNA: TGTGCCAGCAGCCAAGATTCGGGATACAACACTGAAGCTTTCTTT; CDR3 protein: CASSQDSGYNTEAFF
D gene: TRBD1; J gene: TRBJ1-2; clone size: -; V gene: TRBV6-5; CDR3 DNA: TGTGCCAGCAGGCCTCTGGGACAGACCAACTATGGTTACACCTTC; CDR3 protein: CASRPLGQTNYGYTF
D gene: TRBD1; J gene: TRBJ1-3; clone size: few; V gene: TRBV9; CDR3 DNA: TGTGCCAGCAGCCCATTTGGGGACAGGGACCCTGGAAACACCATATATTTT; CDR3 protein: CASSPFGDRDPGNTIYF
D gene: -; J gene: TRBJ1-2; clone size: -; V gene: TRBV7-2; CDR3 DNA: TGTGCCAGCAGCTCAGACTGGACAGAGATCTATGGCTACACCTTC; CDR3 protein: CASSSDWTEIYGYTF
D gene: -; J gene: TRBJ2-2; clone size: -; V gene: TRBV18; CDR3 DNA: TGTGCCAGCTCACCACGGGGCATCGGGAACACCGGGGAGCTGTTTTTT; CDR3 protein: CASSPRGIGNTGELFF
D gene: -; J gene: TRBJ1-5; clone size: -; V gene: TRBV7-2; CDR3 DNA: TGTGCCAGCAGCCGACAGGGCAATCAGCCCCAGCATTTT; CDR3 protein: CASSRQGNQPQHF
D gene: -; J gene: TRBJ2-2; clone size: -; V gene: TRBV7-6; CDR3 DNA: TGTGCCAGCAGCTTAGTTGTGCTACCCGGGGAGCTGTTTTTT; CDR3 protein: CASSLVVLPGELFF
D gene: TRBD2; J gene: TRBJ2-4; clone size: -; V gene: TRBV5-1; CDR3 DNA: TGCGCCAGCAGTGCTAGCGGGTCGCTAGCCAAAAACATTCAGTACTTC; CDR3 protein: CASSASGSLAKNIQYF
D gene: TRBD1; J gene: TRBJ1-1; clone size: -; V gene: TRBV27; CDR3 DNA: TGTGCCAGCAGTCGACAGGGCCGGAACACTGAAGCTTTCTTT; CDR3 protein: CASSRQGRNTEAFF
D gene: TRBD2; J gene: TRBJ2-5; clone size: once; V gene: TRBV5-4; CDR3 DNA: TGTGCCAGCAGCTTCCCAGGACTAGAGAGAAGAGAGACCCAGTACTTC; CDR3 protein: CASSFPGLERRETQYF
D gene: -; J gene: TRBJ1-2; clone size: -; V gene: TRBV29-1; CDR3 DNA: TGCAGCGCTGGAGCTACGGAATACTATGGCTACACCTTC; CDR3 protein: CSAGATEYYGYTF
D gene: TRBD1; J gene: TRBJ2-7; clone size: -; V gene: TRBV7-2; CDR3 DNA: TGTGCCAGCAGCTTAATGGGACAGGGGGCGTACGAGCAGTACTTC; CDR3 protein: CASSLMGQGAYEQYF
D gene: -; J gene: TRBJ1-1; clone size: -; V gene: TRBV12-3/TRBV12-4; CDR3 DNA: TGTGCCAGCAGTTTGGGGGAGGACACTGAAGCTTTCTTT; CDR3 protein: CASSLGEDTEAFF
D gene: -; J gene: TRBJ2-5; clone size: -; V gene: TRBV7-8; CDR3 DNA: TGTGCCAGCAGCTTAGGGGGGGACCGTCAGACCCAGTACTTC; CDR3 protein: CASSLGGDRQTQYF
D gene: TRBD1; J gene: TRBJ2-7; clone size: -; V gene: TRBV7-6; CDR3 DNA: TGTGCCAGCAGCCTAGGGACAGGGCCAACCTACGAGCAGTACTTC; CDR3 protein: CASSLGTGPTYEQYF
D gene: TRBD2; J gene: TRBJ2-1; clone size: -; V gene: TRBV3-1/TRBV3-2; CDR3 DNA: TGTGCCAGCAGCCAAGGGTCCAGCGGGGGGTTCAATGAGCAGTTCTTC; CDR3 protein: CASSQGSSGGFNEQFF
D gene: -; J gene: TRBJ1-5; clone size: -; V gene: TRBV6-5; CDR3 DNA: TGTGCCAGCAGGAAACAAGGGGCGGGCAATCAGCCCCAGCATTTT; CDR3 protein: CASRKQGAGNQPQHF
D gene: TRBD1; J gene: TRBJ1-5; clone size: -; V gene: TRBV29-1; CDR3 DNA: TGCAGCGTTGAAGAGGCAGGGGGCACGCCCCAGCATTTT; CDR3 protein: CSVEEAGGTPQHF
D gene: -; J gene: TRBJ1-2; clone size: -; V gene: TRBV20-1; CDR3 DNA: TGCAGTGCTAGTCCGTCGGGGAGGAACTATGGCTACACCTTC; CDR3 protein: CSASPSGRNYGYTF
D gene: -; J gene: TRBJ1-3; clone size: -; V gene: TRBV7-6; CDR3 DNA: TGTGCCAGCAGCTATGGTATCGGGGGAGATTCGGACACCATATATTTT; CDR3 protein: CASSYGIGGDSDTIYF
D gene: -; J gene: TRBJ1-2; clone size: -; V gene: TRBV7-2; CDR3 DNA: TGTGCCAGCAGCTTAGCGCCGGCAGGGAAGTATGGCTACACCTTC; CDR3 protein: CASSLAPAGKYGYTF
D gene: -; J gene: TRBJ1-1; clone size: once; V gene: TRBV19; CDR3 DNA: TGTGCCAGTAGTATAGGATCAGGGCCACTCATGAACACTGAAGCTTTCTTT; CDR3 protein: CASSIGSGPLMNTEAFF
D gene: -; J gene: TRBJ2-1; clone size: -; V gene: TRBV3-1/TRBV3-2; CDR3 DNA: TGTGCCAGCAGTCGGGACTTATACAATGAGCAGTTCTTC; CDR3 protein: CASSRDLYNEQFF
D gene: -; J gene: TRBJ1-1; clone size: -; V gene: TRBV5-5; CDR3 DNA: TGTGCCAGCAGCAAAGACAGGTTATTGAACACTGAAGCTTTCTTT; CDR3 protein: CASSKDRLLNTEAFF
D gene: -; J gene: TRBJ1-1; clone size: -; V gene: TRBV10-3; CDR3 DNA: TGTGCCAGCCATTCGGGGAACACTGAAGCTTTCTTT; CDR3 protein: CASHSGNTEAFF
D gene: TRBD2; J gene: TRBJ2-5; clone size: -; V gene: TRBV28; CDR3 DNA: TGTGCCAGTGAGGTGGTAGCGGGGGAGACCCAGTACTTC; CDR3 protein: CASEVVAGETQYF
D gene: TRBD2; J gene: TRBJ2-1; clone size: -; V gene: TRBV19; CDR3 DNA: TGTGCCAGTGCGACACGGGGGGATCACAATGGTGAGCAGTTCTTC; CDR3 protein: CASATRGDHNGEQFF
D gene: -; J gene: TRBJ1-2; clone size: -; V gene: TRBV4-2; CDR3 DNA: TGTGCCAGCAGCCAAGACGCGGGGCTTCCCTATGGCTACACCTTC; CDR3 protein: CASSQDAGLPYGYTF
D gene: -; J gene: TRBJ1-6; clone size: -; V gene: TRBV18; CDR3 DNA: TGTGCCAGCTCACCAGACAGGCCCAACACTAATTCACCCCTCCACTTT; CDR3 protein: CASSPDRPNTNSPLHF
D gene: -; J gene: TRBJ1-2; clone size: -; V gene: TRBV30; CDR3 DNA: TGTGCCTGGAGAAGTCGGGGAAGAAACCATGGCTACACCTTC; CDR3 protein: CAWRSRGRNHGYTF
D gene: -; J gene: TRBJ2-7; clone size: -; V gene: TRBV6-5; CDR3 DNA: TGTGCCAGCAGTTACCAAGCAGGGGACTACGAGCAGTACTTC; CDR3 protein: CASSYQAGDYEQYF
D gene: -; J gene: TRBJ1-1; clone size: once; V gene: TRBV7-9; CDR3 DNA: TGTGCCAGCAAGCTGCAGAACACTGAAGCTTTCTTT; CDR3 protein: CASKLQNTEAFF
D gene: TRBD2; J gene: TRBJ2-5; clone size: few; V gene: TRBV7-7; CDR3 DNA: TGTGCTAGCAGCTTTGCGGGAGAAGAGACCCAGTACTTC; CDR3 protein: CASSFAGEETQYF
D gene: -; J gene: TRBJ1-4; clone size: -; V gene: TRBV9; CDR3 DNA: TGTGCCAGCAGCTCCTTCCGAGGGGGAGAAAAACTGTTTTTT; CDR3 protein: CASSSFRGGEKLFF
D gene: TRBD1; J gene: TRBJ2-5; clone size: -; V gene: TRBV19; CDR3 DNA: TGTGCCAGTAAGAAGCGTCGGACAGGGGAGGAGACCCAGTACTTC; CDR3 protein: CASKKRRTGEETQYF
D gene: TRBD2; J gene: TRBJ2-1; clone size: -; V gene: TRBV5-6; CDR3 DNA: TGTGCCAGCAGCTTGGGCCTAGCGGGTTACAATGAGCAGTTCTTC; CDR3 protein: CASSLGLAGYNEQFF
D gene: -; J gene: TRBJ1-3; clone size: -; V gene: TRBV30; CDR3 DNA: TGTGCCTGGAATCCAGGCCACTCTGGAAACACCATATATTTT; CDR3 protein: CAWNPGHSGNTIYF
D gene: -; J gene: TRBJ2-5; clone size: -; V gene: TRBV7-3; CDR3 DNA: TGTGCCAGCAGCCGTATGCGGGGCGAGACCCAGTACTTC; CDR3 protein: CASSRMRGETQYF
D gene: TRBD1; J gene: TRBJ1-4; clone size: -; V gene: TRBV12-3/TRBV12-4; CDR3 DNA: TGTGCCAGCGGGGCAGGGGGTGAAAAACTGTTTTTT; CDR3 protein: CASGAGGEKLFF
D gene: -; J gene: TRBJ2-2; clone size: -; V gene: TRBV29-1; CDR3 DNA: TGCAGCGTCCCCGGGGGACAGTCGGGCACCGGGGAGCTGTTTTTT; CDR3 protein: CSVPGGQSGTGELFF
D gene: -; J gene: TRBJ1-3; clone size: few; V gene: TRBV4-3; CDR3 DNA: TGCGCCAGCAGTCTCGCGTTGGCTGGAAACACCATATATTTT; CDR3 protein: CASSLALAGNTIYF
D gene: TRBD2; J gene: TRBJ2-7; clone size: -; V gene: TRBV30; CDR3 DNA: TGTGCCTGGAGTGTAGGTACAGGGACTAGCGAGCAGTACTTC; CDR3 protein: CAWSVGTGTSEQYF
D gene: TRBD1; J gene: TRBJ2-7; clone size: -; V gene: TRBV5-4; CDR3 DNA: TGTGCCAGCAGCCCATCGGGACAGGACTACGAGCAGTACTTC; CDR3 protein: CASSPSGQDYEQYF
D gene: -; J gene: TRBJ1-5; clone size: few; V gene: TRBV19; CDR3 DNA: TGTGCCAGTAGCCAGGGGCTCAATCAGCCCCAGCATTTT; CDR3 protein: CASSQGLNQPQHF
D gene: -; J gene: TRBJ1-5; clone size: -; V gene: TRBV7-2; CDR3 DNA: TGTGCCAGCAGCAAGCTAGCGTCGGGTAATCAGCCCCAGCATTTT; CDR3 protein: CASSKLASGNQPQHF
D gene: -; J gene: TRBJ1-2; clone size: few; V gene: TRBV11-2; CDR3 DNA: TGTGCCAGCAGCTTAGCCGGGGTTAGTGGCTACACCTTC; CDR3 protein: CASSLAGVSGYTF
D gene: -; J gene: TRBJ2-7; clone size: -; V gene: TRBV5-8; CDR3 DNA: TGTGCCGGCCCCAGGGTCTACGAGCAGTACTTC; CDR3 protein: CAGPRVYEQYF
D gene: -; J gene: TRBJ1-6; clone size: -; V gene: TRBV7-2; CDR3 DNA: TGTGCCAGCAGCTTCTACAGGGTGGGTTCACCCCTCCACTTT; CDR3 protein: CASSFYRVGSPLHF
D gene: TRBD2; J gene: TRBJ2-1; clone size: -; V gene: TRBV27; CDR3 DNA: TGTGCCAGCAGTTCAGCGGGACTAGCGGATTACTACAATGAGCAGTTCTTC; CDR3 protein: CASSSAGLADYYNEQFF
D gene: -; J gene: TRBJ2-3; clone size: -; V gene: TRBV7-3; CDR3 DNA: TGTGCCAGCAGCTTAGCGGGGGCCGGAGAAGATACGCAGTATTTT; CDR3 protein: CASSLAGAGEDTQYF
D gene: TRBD1; J gene: TRBJ1-6; clone size: -; V gene: TRBV7-2; CDR3 DNA: TGTGCCAGCAGCTTAGACAGGGGGCGTTCACCCCTCCACTTT; CDR3 protein: CASSLDRGRSPLHF
D gene: -; J gene: TRBJ2-3; clone size: -; V gene: TRBV7-8; CDR3 DNA: TGTGCCAGCAGGGCATCGGGGGTGAGGGCAGATACGCAGTATTTT; CDR3 protein: CASRASGVRADTQYF